This is a list of T cell receptor beta chains from one sample in a study of regulatory T cells in long-lasting Graves disease. TCRdb re-analysed the multiplex PCR reads in MiXCR, keeping a single row per CDR3 protein. The sample has roughly 400,000 distinct CDR3 sequences; around 21% are singletons. The specimen was peripheral blood mononuclear cells (PBMCs), collected when the disease was refractory, from a patient treated with antithyroid drugs. These receptors were taken from a female donor with Graves disease. Each CDR3 is given with its conserved first and last residue. D genes are given only for firm matches. A clone size is listed for some rows: how often the clone was seen (once, few, many), or a class if it is expanded.

>TRBJ2-7|-|TRBV5-1|TRBD1
CASSEGTGARLEQYF
TGCGCCAGCAGCGAAGGGACAGGGGCTCGTCTCGAGCAGTACTTC
>TRBJ2-4|many|TRBV27|-
CASSPPAAQGPGVSIQYF
TGTGCCAGCAGTCCACCTGCGGCGCAGGGTCCGGGGGTTAGCATTCAGTACTTC
>TRBJ2-5|many|TRBV29-1|-
CSVEHGQETQYF
TGCAGCGTTGAACACGGACAAGAGACCCAGTACTTC
>TRBJ2-1|-|TRBV20-1|TRBD2
CSATGLAGGNEQFF
TGCAGTGCCACGGGACTAGCGGGAGGGAATGAGCAGTTCTTC
>TRBJ2-7|many|TRBV7-2|-
CASSLSRVGSYEQYF
TGTGCCAGCAGCTTGTCGAGGGTTGGGTCCTACGAGCAGTACTTC
>TRBJ1-6|many|TRBV11-2|-
CASSPGQFVNSPLHF
TGTGCCAGCAGCCCAGGACAGTTTGTCAATTCACCCCTCCACTTT
>TRBJ2-7|few|TRBV6-5|TRBD2
CASSYSGLARYEQYF
TGTGCCAGCAGTTACTCGGGACTAGCGAGATACGAGCAGTACTTC
>TRBJ2-7|-|TRBV29-1|-
CSVEGPQGPYEQYF
TGCAGCGTCGAGGGCCCGCAGGGCCCCTACGAGCAGTACTTC
>TRBJ1-1|many|TRBV12-3/TRBV12-4|-
CASSLGRTNTEAFF
TGTGCCAGCAGTTTAGGCCGAACCAACACTGAAGCTTTCTTT
>TRBJ2-7|few|TRBV20-1|-
CSAREWGGGSYEQYF
TGCAGTGCTAGGGAATGGGGCGGCGGTTCCTACGAGCAGTACTTC
>TRBJ1-5|few|TRBV19|TRBD1
CASSTPPGTGDQPQHF
TGTGCCAGTAGTACCCCTCCCGGGACAGGGGATCAGCCCCAGCATTTT
>TRBJ2-1|-|TRBV11-2|TRBD2
CASSPDVGLAADNEQFF
TGTGCCAGCAGCCCAGACGTCGGACTAGCGGCCGACAATGAGCAGTTCTTC
>TRBJ1-5|-|TRBV3-2|-
CASTHRTGRGNQPQHF
TGTGCCAGCACCCATAGGACAGGGAGGGGCAATCAGCCCCAGCATTTT
>TRBJ1-1|-|TRBV18|-
CASSPRQVNTEAFF
TGTGCCAGCTCACCTCGGCAGGTGAACACTGAAGCTTTCTTT
>TRBJ1-2|many|TRBV29-1|TRBD1
CSVAGTGYGEGGYTF
TGCAGCGTTGCAGGGACAGGGTACGGTGAAGGTGGCTACACCTTC
>TRBJ1-5|few|TRBV28|-
CASSSQVHSNQPQHF
TGTGCCAGCAGTTCCCAGGTACATAGCAATCAGCCCCAGCATTTT
>TRBJ2-5|many|TRBV2|-
CASSPGPRETQYF
TGTGCCAGCAGCCCCGGTCCGCGAGAGACCCAGTACTTC
>TRBJ2-5|many|TRBV12-3/TRBV12-4|TRBD2
CASSKGLAGGETQYF
TGTGCCAGCAGTAAGGGACTAGCGGGAGGGGAGACCCAGTACTTC
>TRBJ1-5|few|TRBV10-3|-
CAIRQGRDQPQHF
TGTGCCATCAGACAGGGACGGGATCAGCCCCAGCATTTT
>TRBJ1-5|few|TRBV6-1|-
CASRGLGLYNQPQHF
TGTGCCAGCAGGGGGCTTGGGTTATACAATCAGCCCCAGCATTTT
>TRBJ1-1|-|TRBV2|-
CASSPQGSNTEAFF
TGTGCCAGTAGTCCTCAGGGCAGCAACACTGAAGCTTTCTTT
>TRBJ2-7|many|TRBV11-2|TRBD1
CASSSLDRDAYEQYF
TGTGCCAGCAGCTCCCTGGACAGGGACGCTTACGAGCAGTACTTC
>TRBJ1-1|many|TRBV10-1|-
CASSSTGNTEAFF
TGTGCCAGCAGTTCGACAGGGAACACTGAAGCTTTCTTT